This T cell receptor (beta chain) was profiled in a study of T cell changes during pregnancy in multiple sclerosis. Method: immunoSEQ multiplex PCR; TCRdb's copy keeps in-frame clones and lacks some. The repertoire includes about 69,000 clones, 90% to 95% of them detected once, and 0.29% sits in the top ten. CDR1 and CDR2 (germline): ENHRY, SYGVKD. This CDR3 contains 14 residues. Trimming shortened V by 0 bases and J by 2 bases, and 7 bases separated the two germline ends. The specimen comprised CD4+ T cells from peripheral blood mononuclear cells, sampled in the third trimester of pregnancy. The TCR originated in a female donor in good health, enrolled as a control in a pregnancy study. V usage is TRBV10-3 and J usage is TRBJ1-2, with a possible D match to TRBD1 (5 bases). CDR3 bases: TGTGCCATCAGTGAGTCCTCAGGGAACTATGGCTACACCTTC. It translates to CAISESSGNYGYTF.